This TCR beta chain derives from a study of T cells in localized non-small cell lung cancer. Points from the study as a whole: A raised T cell density in blood coincided with lengthier overall survival. Adjacent uninvolved lung had the highest clonality, suggesting focused antigen responses. Heterogeneity remains possible because sequencing was limited to only one tumor region.

The CDR3 length is 14 residues. V was clipped by 2 bases and J by 0 bases, with 10 bases between them. Germline values: CDR1 GTSNPN, CDR2 SVGIG (reference sequence). The protocol was immunoSEQ multiplex PCR, while the TCRdb copy is restricted to in-frame clones and leaves out a portion. The sample contains 30,000 to 35,000 clones, about 92% of which appear only once. As concerns this clone: Its antigen is as yet unknown.

Sample: peripheral blood, taken before any cancer treatment. The source is a female donor older than 55 with stage I lung adenocarcinoma. This chain uses TRBV30 with TRBJ1-1; D perhaps matches TRBD1 (6 bases). The CDR3 protein is CAWSRGQLNTEAFF. For the CDR3, the DNA is TGTGCCTGGAGTCGGGGGCAGTTGAACACTGAAGCTTTCTTT.